This TCR beta chain was found in a study of T cell responses to AZD1222 COVID-19 vaccine (dated by TCRdb to about 2021). About the investigation overall: AZD1222 recipients given second doses at about 4 weeks or at about 12 weeks were pooled, since spike-specific TCR depth and breadth were not found to differ between the two schedules. A total of just over 230 trial participants underwent TCR sequencing, of whom roughly 210 had received two doses of AZD1222 and around 25 had received two doses of the MenACWY control vaccine. Trial participants were enrolled by age into subgroups of 18-55, 56-69 and 70-plus years, and about 150, 27 and 61 TCR-sequenced participants, respectively, were included in these subgroups.

The CDR3 regions of human TCRbeta chains were analyzed by immunosequencing. The authors processed their data as follows. TCRs in the repertoires were compared against a reference library of SARS-CoV-2-specific TCRs that had been generated with the MIRA antigen-specificity platform. Breadth was defined as the fraction of unique TCRs that were SARS-CoV-2-associated, and depth was defined as the fraction of total T cells that were SARS-CoV-2-associated. Using the MIRA data, each spike-specific TCR was mapped to the spike region that the TCR reacts to and placed in a CD4 or CD8 class. Log10-transformed breadth and depth values were compared by one-way ANOVA with Sidak's multiple comparisons tests. TCRdb obtained this table from immuneACCESS and retained in-frame rearrangements with V and J assigned. These tables miss some clones; where compared with another copy, unresolved V genes account for less than half of the shortfall, and the remainder is unexplained. The DNA was the basis for D and trimming; V, J and clone size are from that table. The sample contains some 180,000 clones, 85% to 90% of them found a single time. The ten top clones hold 0.49% of the sample.

The sample's time point label is to be understood as: baseline before first vaccination. Samples from vaccinated people were obtained from the UK trials COV001 and COV002, which included a single-blind randomized controlled phase 2/3 trial of AZD1222 (ChAdOx1 nCoV-19) in healthy adults. For TCRbeta chain sequencing, PBMC samples were collected from trial participants at day 0 and at day 28 after the second dose. On this clone itself: No antigen is known for it. Base qualities are not at hand, and no much larger clone is one base apart.

What the study reported, not specific to this receptor: Most participants were white British and females outnumbered males, and the authors suggested that clonal diversity may have been underestimated. Epitopes outside the regions mutated in the B.1.351 and B.1.1.7 variants were reportedly recognized by nearly half of the unique spike-specific TCRs. Conclusions about previously exposed vaccinees are limited, since just a handful of AZD1222 recipients were seropositive for SARS-CoV-2 at baseline. Vaccine-associated CD4 TCRs spanned the whole spike protein, with dominant responses in regions 160-218 and 743-854. In the small 56-69-year group, the increase in depth fell short of significance, most likely because of low power. After two AZD1222 doses, both the breadth and the depth of spike-specific TCRs were significantly higher than at day 0 and than in MenACWY recipients. Because no day 14 peak-response samples were available, repertoires were characterized only after the peak T cell response.

V loses 3 bases, J loses 9 bases, and the germline ends lie 12 bases apart. Spanning cysteine to phenylalanine, the CDR3 consists of 13 amino acids. Left in the record is the CDR3 DNA by itself, 39 bases read in frame from the first base. In the germline V gene, CDR1 corresponds to SGHTA and CDR2 to FQGTGA. This receptor was taken from an adult in good health. Here the chain combines TRBV7-3 and TRBJ2-1; TRBD2 is perhaps the D gene, given 5 matching bases. The specimen comprised peripheral blood, sampled on day 0 of AZD1222 vaccination. Here is the DNA: TGTGCCAGCAGCTTCGGGGTGTCCAGTGAGCAGTTCTTC. It is translated as CASSFGVSSEQFF. Supplemented by the reference TRBV7-3 and TRBJ2-1 proteins around the CDR3, the complete variable domain is GAGVSQTPSNKVTEKGKYVELRCDPISGHTALYWYRQSLGQGPEFLIYFQGTGAADDSGLPNDRFFAVRPEGSVSTLKIQRTERGDSAVYLCASSFGVSSEQFFGPGTRLTVL.